These 8 T cell receptor beta chains came from one sample sequenced in a study of cytomegalovirus exposure and HLA in healthy donors. PCR involved 60 Vbeta and 13 Jbeta primers. TCRdb keeps only in-frame clones here, not all; method: immunoSEQ multiplex PCR. The table shows 130,000 to 150,000 clones, with about four fifths occurring only once. Sequenced sample: PBMCs. These receptors originate from a male donor in good health and CMV-seronegative.

V and J are TRBV6-1 and TRBJ2-1, with 14 bases aligning to TRBD2. This CDR3 spans 15 amino acids. Germline V lookup: CDR1 MNHNS, CDR2 SASEGT. The V and J ends lost 6 bases and 9 bases, in that order; junction bases with no gene match: 7. CDR3 protein: CASSSRLAGGVEQFF. The CDR3 bases are TGTGCCAGCAGCTCGCGACTAGCGGGGGGGGTTGAGCAGTTCTTC.

The chain joins TRBV5-6 to TRBJ1-3; no definite D call. CDR1 is SGHDT, CDR2 YYEEEE, per germline. The CDR3 contains 15 residues. Trimming cost V 4 bases and J 8 bases, with 19 bases left between them. The CDR3 DNA is TGTGCCAGCAGCCCGGCGGGCAGGACCGGGGACACCATATATTTT. This translates into CASSPAGRTGDTIYF. Using reference TRBV5-6 and TRBJ1-3 for the parts outside the CDR3, the full variable domain is DAGVTQSPTHLIKTRGQQVTLRCSPKSGHDTVSWYQQALGQGPQFIFQYYEEEERQRGNFPDRFSGHQFPNYSSELNVNALLLGDSALYLCASSPAGRTGDTIYFGEGSWLTVV.

Only a few counts were recorded for this clone. J is TRBJ1-1 and V is TRBV19; 10 nucleotides align to TRBD1. CDR3 length: 15 amino acids. The trim removed 5 bases at V and 6 bases at J, leaving 9 bases unmatched. CDR1 is LNHDA, CDR2 SQIVND, per germline (reference sequence). The CDR3 here is CASSFRDRGHAEAFF. The CDR3 coding sequence is TGTGCCAGTAGTTTCCGGGACAGGGGTCACGCTGAAGCTTTCTTT.

The V call is TRBV19, the J call TRBJ1-2; weak D call: TRBD1 (6 bases). The CDR3 has 16 amino acids. Germline V gives CDR1 LNHDA, CDR2 SQIVND (reference sequence). Trimming shortened V by 7 bases and J by 5 bases, and 23 bases separated the two germline ends. As DNA, the CDR3 is TGTGCCAGTATGAGATCGTTGGGGGACACAGGATATGGCTACACCTTC. Protein product: CASMRSLGDTGYGYTF.

This clone was recorded a few times. This chain connects TRBV6-1 to TRBJ1-2; possible D gene TRBD1, 5 bases. Germline V CDR1 and CDR2: MNHNS, SASEGT. Deletions cut 3 bases from V and 6 bases from J, with 14 bases between. The CDR3 totals 14 residues. In DNA form, the CDR3 reads TGTGCCAGCAGTGAGTGGGGCCCCTCGGATGGCTACACCTTC. Its translation: CASSEWGPSDGYTF.

The chain couples TRBV27 to TRBJ2-1; 9 bases match TRBD2. Per germline, CDR1 MNHEY and CDR2 SMNVEV (reference sequence). This CDR3 has 15 residues. V shed 2 bases and J 7 bases; nucleotides not matched to a gene: 6. This CDR3 is CASSLGGRAENEQFF. The CDR3 coding sequence is TGTGCCAGCAGTTTAGGCGGGAGGGCCGAGAATGAGCAGTTCTTC.

The chain uses TRBV4-1 and TRBJ2-2, with 10 bases aligning to TRBD2. This CDR3 contains 19 residues. With V trimmed by 6 bases and J by 5 bases, 18 bases remained unmatched. CDR1 is MGHRA and CDR2 is YSYEKL in the germline V gene. The chain's CDR3 is CASRTVRNNGLAATGELFF. The CDR3 DNA reads TGCGCCAGCAGAACAGTAAGAAACAACGGACTAGCGGCGACCGGGGAGCTGTTTTTT.

On this clone: One end of the junction varies from germline; a read error may be responsible. The chain employs TRBV4-1 and TRBJ2-1; 8 bases align to TRBD2. This CDR3 has 16 amino acids. The germline V gene has CDR1 MGHRA and CDR2 YSYEKL. CDR3 nucleotides: TGCGCCAGCAGACAAGGCCCAGCGGGAGAAGGAAATGAGCAGTTCTTC. Translated, it gives CASRQGPAGEGNEQFF.